Sequencing of this TCR beta chain was carried out in a study of CD8+ T cells in alopecia areata. Regarding treatment: oral pan-JAK inhibitor, 5-10 mg twice daily. The sorting of PBMCs gave CD4+ and CD8+ T cells. This clone was counted between two and nine times. Its antigen is as yet unknown. Sequencing relied on a cDNA template that was reverse transcribed from extracted RNA. Sequenced by immunoSEQ multiplex PCR; TCRdb stores in-frame clones only, minus some. The sample records approximately 210,000 clones, roughly two fifths being singletons. CDR1 and CDR2 from the germline V gene are SGHRS and YFSETQ. This CDR3 has 11 amino acids. Trimming removed 1 base at V and 5 bases at J, with 4 bases between. Study-wide points: In scalp, tofacitinib significantly decreased clonality and expanded CD8+ clones among the top 100. Many expanded lesional clones remained in scalp and blood on tofacitinib.

The sample was CD4+ T cells sorted from blood, taken at roughly week 36, from a patient treated with tofacitinib. V is TRBV5-1 and J is TRBJ2-7; D not resolved. This sequence was found in a human donor with alopecia areata. CDR3 in DNA: TGCGCCAGCAGCTTGCGCGACGAGCAGTACTTC. Translated: CASSLRDEQYF.